The rows below give T cell receptor beta chains drawn from one sample of a study of T cell repertoires in aging, cancer and after chemotherapy. TCRdb called the multiplex PCR reads again in MiXCR, with one record for every CDR3 protein. The table includes fewer than 1,500 distinct CDR3 sequences, around 28% detected once. The sequencing input was blood. Every receptor here comes from a human donor with a solid tumor. The CDR3 runs from the conserved cysteine through the conserved F or W. D genes are given only for firm matches. Clone size, where shown, is once, few, many, or a class for clones that have expanded.

clone size: medium-sized
D gene: .
V gene: TRBV18
J gene: TRBJ1-6
CDR3 protein: CASSPADRSSPLHF
CDR3 DNA: TGTGCCAGCTCACCAGCGGACAGATCTTCACCCCTCCACTTT

clone size: .
D gene: TRBD1
V gene: TRBV28
J gene: TRBJ2-7
CDR3 protein: CASSPTTGGAGKQYF
CDR3 DNA: TGTGCCAGCAGCCCGACTACAGGGGGCGCGGGGAAGCAGTACTTC

clone size: few
D gene: TRBD1
V gene: TRBV27
J gene: TRBJ1-6
CDR3 protein: CASSLGDRALHF
CDR3 DNA: TGTGCCAGCAGTTTGGGGGACAGGGCCCTCCACTTT

clone size: .
D gene: TRBD1
V gene: TRBV7-2
J gene: TRBJ1-4
CDR3 protein: CASSYGTGNEKLFF
CDR3 DNA: TGTGCCAGCAGCTACGGGACAGGGAATGAAAAACTGTTTTTT

clone size: medium-sized
D gene: .
V gene: TRBV20-1
J gene: TRBJ2-3
CDR3 protein: CSAQGPVFDTQYF
CDR3 DNA: TGCAGTGCGCAGGGACCGGTTTTTGATACGCAGTATTTT

clone size: few
D gene: .
V gene: TRBV10-3
J gene: TRBJ2-2
CDR3 protein: CAITRGQGDTGELFF
CDR3 DNA: TGTGCCATCACGAGGGGTCAGGGCGACACCGGGGAGCTGTTTTTT

clone size: few
D gene: .
V gene: TRBV4-2
J gene: TRBJ1-2
CDR3 protein: CASSQDGDYGYTF
CDR3 DNA: TGTGCCAGCAGCCAAGATGGGGACTATGGCTACACCTTC

clone size: few
D gene: .
V gene: TRBV6-5
J gene: TRBJ1-1
CDR3 protein: CASRQNGDRGTEAFF
CDR3 DNA: TGTGCCAGCAGGCAGAACGGGGATAGGGGCACTGAAGCTTTCTTT

clone size: .
D gene: TRBD1
V gene: TRBV19
J gene: TRBJ1-5
CDR3 protein: CASTPGTGRGLGQPQHF
CDR3 DNA: TGTGCCAGTACCCCCGGGACAGGAAGAGGCTTAGGTCAGCCCCAGCATTTT

clone size: few
D gene: .
V gene: TRBV24-1
J gene: TRBJ2-2
CDR3 protein: CATSPRRNTGELFF
CDR3 DNA: TGTGCCACCAGTCCCCGGAGGAACACCGGGGAGCTGTTTTTT

clone size: once
D gene: .
V gene: TRBV20-1
J gene: TRBJ1-1
CDR3 protein: CSASQGVSEAFF
CDR3 DNA: TGCAGTGCTTCCCAAGGGGTCTCTGAAGCTTTCTTT

clone size: .
D gene: .
V gene: TRBV28
J gene: TRBJ1-5
CDR3 protein: CASSSGPDREPQHF
CDR3 DNA: TGTGCCAGCAGCTCTGGACCGGATCGCGAGCCCCAGCATTTT

clone size: few
D gene: .
V gene: TRBV5-4
J gene: TRBJ1-4
CDR3 protein: CASSSGTGGEKLFF
CDR3 DNA: TGTGCCAGCAGCTCGGGGACGGGGGGTGAAAAACTGTTTTTT